A single sample gave rise to the 15 T cell receptor beta chains below, sequenced in a study of tissue T cells after allogeneic stem cell transplantation. Stated time point: mouse harvest day 7 after allogeneic transplant. The graft held 10^6 splenic CD5+ T cells and 10^7 T-cell-depleted bone marrow cells. Data came from immunoSEQ multiplex PCR; TCRdb stores just in-frame clones and leaves some out. The sample records around 7,600 clones, over 45% being singletons. The sample comprised gut tissue. The receptors stem from a female BALB/c mouse given C57BL/6 T cells with graft-versus-host disease after an allogeneic hematopoietic cell transplant.

Notes on this clone: Gene names and germline refer to mouse. The sequenced fragment ends 1 residue before the CDR3 boundary, so the rest is inferred from the germline J gene. J is TRBJ2-7 and V is TRBV26; D assignment may be TRBD1 or TRBD2 (5 bases each). The CDR3 has 12 residues. Germline CDR1 and CDR2: KGHPV and FQNQEV (reference sequence). Trimming removed 0 bases from V and 9 bases from J, with 9 bases in between. Partial CDR3 DNA: TGTGCCAGCAGTCTGTCGGGGGATGGACAGTAC. This codes for CASSLSGDGQY. The entire CDR3 sequence reads CASSLSGDGQYF.

This clone is classed as large. Genes here carry mouse names. The sequenced fragment ends 1 residue before the CDR3 boundary, so the rest is inferred from the germline J gene. The chain has TRBV14 and TRBJ1-4; D might be TRBD1 (6 bases). V lost 2 bases, J lost 0 bases, and 11 bases lay in between. CDR3 length: 16 amino acids. Germline values: CDR1 SGHDT, CDR2 FRDEAV. The covered CDR3 bases are TGTGCCAGCAGTTTACTGGGACATATTTCCAACGAAAGATTATTT. Translation: CASSLLGHISNERLF. The whole CDR3 protein reads CASSLLGHISNERLFF.

Comments on this clone: Mouse names are used for the genes. The DNA ends 1 residue before the CDR3 does, and the rest of the CDR3 is filled in from the germline J gene. The V call is TRBV5, the J call TRBJ2-1; TRBD2 matches 9 bases. The CDR3 contains 14 residues. Looked up from germline, CDR1 is LGHNA and CDR2 is YNLKQL (reference sequence). J gave up 6 bases and V 0 bases, and 0 bases lay outside the gene matches. The CDR3 sequence is CASSQDWGGAEQFF. The sequenced CDR3 bases are TGTGCCAGCAGCCAAGACTGGGGGGGTGCTGAGCAGTTC.

This clone is labeled large (0.1 to 1%). Gene names denote mouse genes. The CDR3 end lies 1 residue beyond the end of the read and is filled in from the germline J gene. This sequence joins TRBV19 and TRBJ2-5; TRBD2 agrees at 9 bases. Germline CDR1 reads FNHDT; CDR2 reads SITEND (reference sequence). The CDR3 spans 14 residues. V shed 0 bases, J shed 6 bases, and the junction held 2 bases outside the gene matches. CDR3 DNA, as far as it was read: TGTGCCAGCAGTATAGGGACTGGGGTGGACACCCAGTAC. It translates to CASSIGTGVDTQY. In full, the CDR3 reads CASSIGTGVDTQYF.

There are a few counts of this clone. Genes here carry mouse names. The CDR3 is cut off 1 residue early in the read; its end comes from the germline J gene. This sequence joins TRBV13-1 and TRBJ2-5; unclear D gene. Per germline, CDR1 NSHNY and CDR2 SYGAGN. The germline V and J ends were trimmed by 0 bases and 0 bases, with 5 bases remaining between them. The CDR3 spans 14 residues. The sequenced CDR3 bases are TGTGCCAGCAGTGATGGGGGTAACCAAGACACCCAGTAC. Amino acid sequence: CASSDGGNQDTQY. The full-length CDR3 reads as CASSDGGNQDTQYF.

For this clone: The germline and genes are mouse ones. The read ends 1 residue before the CDR3 terminus; that terminus is restored from the germline J gene. The rearrangement uses TRBV31 and TRBJ2-7; either TRBD1 or TRBD2 may fit D (5 bases each). Trimming removed 2 bases at V and 0 bases at J, with 17 bases between. CDR1 and CDR2 (germline): GKSSPN, SITVG. This CDR3 contains 16 residues. The CDR3: CAWSARRGGSSYEQYF. The covered CDR3 bases are TGTGCCTGGAGTGCCCGTCGCGGGGGAAGCTCCTATGAACAGTAC.

Details on this clone: The germline and genes are mouse ones. The read falls 1 residue short of the CDR3 end, and the missing part is taken from the germline J gene. The chain links TRBV16 to TRBJ1-1, with D possibly matching TRBD1 (5 bases). V lost 5 bases and J 0 bases, leaving 7 bases between the germline ends. This CDR3 comprises 13 residues. Germline-derived CDR1 and CDR2 are SGHSA and FRNQAP. The CDR3 sequence: CASSLTANTEVFF. CDR3 bases read: TGTGCAAGCAGCCTGACAGCAAACACAGAAGTCTTC.

This clone was recorded a few times. Mouse gene names and germline throughout. CDR3 DNA (partial): TGTGCCAGCAGTGATTGGGACAGGAGAGAGGGTCAAAACACCTTGTAC. Protein: CASSDWDRREGQNTLY. The full CDR3 sequence reads CASSDWDRREGQNTLYF. The rearrangement joins TRBV13-3 to TRBJ2-4; 8 nucleotides align to TRBD1. The CDR3 end falls 1 residue outside the read, so it is completed with the germline J gene. The V segment lost 1 base and the J segment 1 base; nucleotides outside the gene matches: 8. The CDR3 runs 17 residues. Looked up from germline, CDR1 is NNHDY and CDR2 is SYVADS. Using reference TRBV13-3 and TRBJ2-4 for the parts outside the CDR3, the full variable domain is EAAVTQSPRSKVAVTGGKVTLSCHQTNNHDYMYWYRQDTGHGLRLIHYSYVADSTEKGDIPDGYKASRPSQENFSLILELASLSQTAVYFCASSDWDRREGQNTLYFGAGTRLSVL.

This clone was detected only once. Mouse gene names and germline throughout. With the read ending 1 residue before the CDR3 end, the germline J gene is used to fill in that end. This chain uses TRBV3 with TRBJ1-6; no firm D call. TRBJ1-6 is sorted into the ORF group, with uncertain function. The CDR3 is 13 residues long. Trimming pared 5 bases from V and 5 bases from J, leaving 7 bases between. CDR1 SNHLY and CDR2 FYNGKV come from the germline V gene (reference sequence). The CDR3 DNA, read in part, is TGTGCCAGCAGCGCGACAAATAATTCGCCCCTCTAC. Translation: CASSATNNSPLY. The whole CDR3 sequence reads CASSATNNSPLYF.

Concerning this clone itself: All gene names here are mouse names. CDR3 in amino acids: CTCSAGADERLFF. The CDR3 DNA, read in part, is TGCACCTGCAGTGCAGGGGCGGACGAAAGATTATTT. The chain is built from TRBV1 and TRBJ1-4; D uncertain. The sequenced fragment ends 1 residue before the CDR3 boundary, so the rest is inferred from the germline J gene. CDR3 length: 13 amino acids. V was cut by 1 base and J by 6 bases, with 6 bases left in between. Germline CDR1 NSQYPW, CDR2 LRSPGD (reference sequence).

This clone occurred a few times. Gene names follow the mouse nomenclature. The sequence runs out 1 residue before the end of the CDR3; the remainder is reconstructed from the germline J gene. V usage is TRBV3 and J usage is TRBJ2-3; 11 nucleotides match TRBD2. Per germline, CDR1 SNHLY and CDR2 FYNGKV (reference sequence). V trimming: 5 bases; J trimming: 5 bases; junction bases outside the gene matches: 6. CDR3 length: 15 amino acids. CDR3 bases read: TGTGCCAGCAGCCCCGGACTGGGGGGTAGAGAAACGCTGTAT. Protein sequence: CASSPGLGGRETLY. The whole CDR3 sequence reads CASSPGLGGRETLYF.

Points on this clone: Genes and germline come from the mouse. The read ends 1 residue before the CDR3 terminus; that terminus is restored from the germline J gene. The genes are TRBV15 and TRBJ2-5, with 8 bases aligning to TRBD1. CDR1 is SGHND, CDR2 FRSKSL, per germline. V was pared by 6 bases and J by 6 bases, with 8 bases of the junction left unmatched. The CDR3 has 14 residues. The chain's CDR3 is CASSRGTGGDTQYF. The DNA read from the CDR3 is TGTGCCAGCAGCCGCGGGACAGGAGGGGACACCCAGTAC.

To note about this clone: The gene names given are mouse names. Coverage ceases 1 residue before the CDR3 finishes, and the germline J gene fills in the end. The chain combines TRBV12-1 with TRBJ1-1; 7 bases are a match to TRBD1. The CDR3 is 12 residues long. From germline, CDR1 is SGHSN and CDR2 HYEKVE. With V trimmed by 2 bases and J by 7 bases, 3 bases remained unmatched. The CDR3 loop is CASSPQGKEVFF. The covered CDR3 bases are TGTGCCAGCTCTCCACAGGGGAAAGAAGTCTTC.

This clone has a handful of counts. Each gene name is a mouse one. The read terminates 1 residue ahead of where the CDR3 ends, so the germline J gene completes it. The chain combines TRBV26 with TRBJ1-1; D is unclear. This CDR3 region has 13 residues. Trimming stripped 2 bases from V and 1 base from J, with 5 bases between. The germline V gene has CDR1 KGHPV and CDR2 FQNQEV (reference sequence). CDR3 DNA, as far as it was read: TGTGCCAGCAGTCTGGGGAGAAACACAGAAGTCTTC. Protein: CASSLGRNTEVF. The CDR3 in its entirety is CASSLGRNTEVFF. Based on the CDR3 plus reference TRBV26 and TRBJ1-1, the full variable domain is NSKVIQTPRYLVKGQGQKAKMRCIPEKGHPVVFWYQQNKNNEFKFLINFQNQEVLQQIDMTEKRFSAECPSNSPCSLEIQSSEAGDSALYLCASSLGRNTEVFFGKGTRLTVV.

A remark on this clone: The germline and genes are mouse ones. Here the CDR3 reads CASSLSGRGGEQYF. The sequenced CDR3 bases are TGTGCCAGCAGTCTGTCGGGCAGGGGAGGGGAACAGTAC. The chain uses TRBV26 and TRBJ2-7; tentative D call: TRBD1 (6 bases). The read is 1 residue too short to cover the CDR3 end, so that end is filled in from the germline J gene. Germline CDR1 is KGHPV and CDR2 is FQNQEV (reference sequence). This CDR3 is 14 amino acids long. Trimming pared 0 bases from V and 7 bases from J, leaving 13 bases between.